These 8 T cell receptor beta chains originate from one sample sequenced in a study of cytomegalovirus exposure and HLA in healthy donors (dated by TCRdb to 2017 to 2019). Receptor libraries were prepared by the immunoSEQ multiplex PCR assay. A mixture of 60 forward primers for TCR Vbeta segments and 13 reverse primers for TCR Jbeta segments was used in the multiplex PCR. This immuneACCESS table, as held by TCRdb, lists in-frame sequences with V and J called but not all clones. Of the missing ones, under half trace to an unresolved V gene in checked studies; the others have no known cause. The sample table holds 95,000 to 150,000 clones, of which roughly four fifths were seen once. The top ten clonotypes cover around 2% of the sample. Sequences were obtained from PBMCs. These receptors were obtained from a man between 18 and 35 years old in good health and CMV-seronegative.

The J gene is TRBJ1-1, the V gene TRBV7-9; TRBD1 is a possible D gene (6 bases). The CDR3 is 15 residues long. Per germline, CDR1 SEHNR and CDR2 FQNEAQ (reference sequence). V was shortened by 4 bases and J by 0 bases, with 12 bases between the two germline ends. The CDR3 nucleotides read TGTGCCAGCAGCTCCGGGACAACATTGAACACTGAAGCTTTCTTT. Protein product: CASSSGTTLNTEAFF.

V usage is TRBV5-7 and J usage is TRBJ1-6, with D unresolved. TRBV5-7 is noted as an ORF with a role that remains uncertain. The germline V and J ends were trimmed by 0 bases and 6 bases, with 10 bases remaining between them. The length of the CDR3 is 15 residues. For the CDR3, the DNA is TGTGCCAGCAGCTTGGTGCCAGGAGGTAATTCACCCCTCCACTTT. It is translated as CASSLVPGGNSPLHF.

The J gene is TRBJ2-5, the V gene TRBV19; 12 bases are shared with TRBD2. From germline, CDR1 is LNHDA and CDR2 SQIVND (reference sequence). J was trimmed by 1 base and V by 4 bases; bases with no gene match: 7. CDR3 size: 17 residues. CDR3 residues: CASSRRLAGASQETQYF. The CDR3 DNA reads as TGTGCCAGTAGTAGACGACTAGCGGGGGCGTCCCAAGAGACCCAGTACTTC.

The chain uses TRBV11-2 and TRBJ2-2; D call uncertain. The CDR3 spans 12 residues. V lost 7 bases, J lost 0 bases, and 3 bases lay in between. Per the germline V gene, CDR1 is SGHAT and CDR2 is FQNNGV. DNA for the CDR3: TGTGCCAGCACAGCGAACACCGGGGAGCTGTTTTTT. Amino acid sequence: CASTANTGELFF.

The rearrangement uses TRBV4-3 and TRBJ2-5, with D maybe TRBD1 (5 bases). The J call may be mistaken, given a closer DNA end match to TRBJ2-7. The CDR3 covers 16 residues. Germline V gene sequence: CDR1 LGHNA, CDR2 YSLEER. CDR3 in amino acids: CASSQVQGRDIYEQYF. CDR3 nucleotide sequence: TGCGCCAGCAGCCAAGTGCAGGGCAGGGATATTTACGAGCAGTACTTC.

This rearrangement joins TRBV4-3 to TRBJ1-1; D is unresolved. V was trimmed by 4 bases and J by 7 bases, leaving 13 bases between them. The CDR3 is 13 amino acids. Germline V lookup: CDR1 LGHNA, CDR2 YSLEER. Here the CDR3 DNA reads TGCGCCAGCAGCCGGGCGGGTGGTCTTGAAGCTTTCTTT. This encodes CASSRAGGLEAFF.

The CDR3 bases are TGTGCCAGCAGCTTATCAGGGGTCCCCCAAAATTCACCCCTCCACTTT. It codes for CASSLSGVPQNSPLHF. The chain employs TRBV7-9 and TRBJ1-6, with TRBD1 as a possible D gene (6 bases). Deletions cut 2 bases from V and 7 bases from J, with 15 bases between. The length of the CDR3 is 16 residues. Germline values: CDR1 SEHNR, CDR2 FQNEAQ (reference sequence).

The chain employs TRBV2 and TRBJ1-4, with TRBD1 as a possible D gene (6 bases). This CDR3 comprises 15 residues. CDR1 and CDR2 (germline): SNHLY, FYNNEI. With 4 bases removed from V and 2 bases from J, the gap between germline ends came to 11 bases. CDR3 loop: CASSGTRGTNEKLFF. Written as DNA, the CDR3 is TGTGCCAGCAGTGGCACGAGGGGGACTAATGAAAAACTGTTTTTT.